The clone carrying this TCR beta chain has more than one count but fewer than ten. The data stem from a study of blood T cell repertoires in COVID-19. About the research overall: Collection of acute and convalescent COVID-19 samples took place in the United States, Italy and Spain. PBMCs, B-cell-depleted T cells, or T cells were the source of the cDNA or gDNA that made up the material.

As originally analysed: Estimation of nucleated cell counts relied on the amplification of reference gene primers. Sequencing was performed with immunoSEQ multiplex PCR; in TCRdb, only in-frame clones are kept and a portion is missing. Clone size and V and J calls were adopted from that table, with D and trimming inferred from the DNA. Of around 130,000 clones detected, about 90% appear once; the ten largest clones hold over 9.5%. The clonotype comes from a man aged 60 to 75 with active or convalescent COVID-19. Material for sequencing was peripheral blood.

The chain's CDR3 is CASSETSGSSYEQYF. The CDR3 nucleotides are TGCGCCAGCAGCGAGACTAGCGGGAGCTCCTACGAGCAGTACTTC. The V gene is TRBV5-1, the J gene TRBJ2-7, with 12 bases fitting TRBD2. The J segment lost 0 bases and the V segment lost 4 bases, leaving 2 bases of the junction unmatched. CDR1 is SGHRS and CDR2 is YFSETQ in the germline V gene. The CDR3 length is 15 residues.